Below, one T cell receptor (beta chain) is given with its context. Antigen unknown. The V gene end was trimmed by 3 bases and the J gene end by 8 bases; junction bases not matched to a gene: 9. Germline V CDR1 and CDR2: MNHEY, SMNVEV (reference sequence). The CDR3 covers 16 residues. These data originate in a study of shared clonotypes between healthy human individuals. CD4+ cell separation produced CD45RA+ naive and CD45RA-negative memory subsets. Sequencing was performed with immunoSEQ multiplex PCR; in TCRdb, only in-frame clones are kept and a portion is missing. The sample shows hundreds of thousands of clones, around 67% of them seen only once. Study observations and caveats: Larger estimated richness was generally recorded for naive subsets relative to memory subsets.

The chain employs TRBV27 and TRBJ2-1; 11 bases line up with TRBD2. Sequenced sample: memory CD4+ T cells sorted from blood. Described subset: CD45RA-negative fraction. The receptor comes from a woman between 25 and 40 years old in good health. DNA of the CDR3: TGTGCCAGCAGTTTGGGTAGCGGGAGGGGTAGGGATGAGCAGTTCTTC. It specifies CASSLGSGRGRDEQFF.